The entry that follows covers one TCR beta chain sequence. The antigen is not known. V lost 4 bases and J lost 7; bases outside the gene matches: 12. Per the germline V gene, CDR1 is SGHNT and CDR2 is YYREEE (reference sequence). The CDR3 is 16 amino acids. This specimen belongs to a study of CD8 T cells in ankylosing spondylitis. Study observations and caveats: In ankylosing spondylitis patients, matched synovial fluid reportedly showed significant enrichment of disease-linked clones. Earlier studies detected some motif variants in reactive arthritis synovial fluid and blood. With a CD8+ phenotype, disease-linked clones were relatively rare in peripheral blood. Typical of ankylosing spondylitis blood, it appeared, was a TCR beta motif of eight highly homologous variants.

Quantitative 5'-RACE with molecular barcodes generated TCR beta libraries. TCRdb re-derived calls from the 5' RACE reads in MiXCR, one entry per CDR3 protein. The sample consists of 750,000 to 850,000 distinct CDR3 sequences, about 11% of them appearing once. The rearrangement uses TRBV5-4 and TRBJ2-1, with TRBD2 identical over 9 bases. The source material was blood, either unsorted or a sorted T cell fraction (not recorded which). The origin of this receptor is a male donor with ankylosing spondylitis. This chain's CDR3 is CASSNRAGGWGNEQFF. The CDR3 DNA sequence: TGTGCCAGCAGCAACCGAGCGGGAGGTTGGGGGAATGAGCAGTTCTTC.